This T cell receptor beta chain was obtained from a study of blood T cells in healthy people across ages. Study-wide findings and caveats: Diversity was higher, and naive CD4+ cells more numerous, in long-lived donors than in aged donors. Unknown CMV status may confound age-related changes in expanded clones.

Using a J-beta primer mix together with a sample-barcoded 5' primer, a second PCR was run for roughly 7 to 11 cycles. In TCRdb, the 5' RACE reads were re-called with MiXCR into one record per CDR3 protein. The data show some 550,000 distinct CDR3 sequences, roughly 48% seen once. In regard to this clonotype: What it binds is not known.

A minimum of 6 million PBMCs was isolated per sample. The J segment lost 5 bases and the V segment lost 8 bases, leaving 8 bases of the junction unmatched. The CDR3 runs to 13 residues. Germline V gives CDR1 DFQATT, CDR2 SNEGSKA (reference sequence). The specimen was blood. This TCR derives from a man older than 75 in good health. V and J are TRBV20-1 and TRBJ2-3, with TRBD2 identical over 9 bases. The DNA for the CDR3 is TGCAGTTCGACTAGCGGTCATGAAGATACGCAGTATTTT. This codes for CSSTSGHEDTQYF.